The clone carrying this TCR beta chain was detected ten times or more. There were TCR beta CDR3 regions amplified from RNA transcripts. HTBI primers were the set used in a first-round RT-PCR of the TCR CDR3. TCRdb independently ran MiXCR on the multiplex PCR reads; one entry per CDR3 protein. The repertoire holds 530,000 or so distinct CDR3 sequences, with 17% as singletons. The data originate from a study of T cells in Graves' hyperthyroidism and ophthalmopathy. Germline V gives CDR1 SGHTA, CDR2 FQGNSA. CDR3 length equals 14 residues. Trimming stripped 2 bases from V and 11 bases from J, with 16 bases between. Extraction of PBMCs used 10 ml of fresh peripheral blood.

The source material was blood. The rearrangement links TRBV7-2 to TRBJ2-1; D uncertain. The TCR comes from a woman aged 18-29 years with Graves' ophthalmopathy. The CDR3 region is CASSLMTSNTQQFF. In DNA form, the CDR3 reads TGTGCCAGCAGCTTAATGACGTCCAATACCCAGCAGTTCTTC.